This T cell receptor beta chain was recorded in a study of blood T cell repertoires in COVID-19. For the study at large: There were acute and convalescent COVID-19 samples, and they came from the United States, Italy and Spain. Nucleic acid was either cDNA or gDNA, and it came from T cells, B-cell-depleted T cells, or PBMCs.

The CDR3 runs 15 residues. The germline CDR1 and CDR2 sequences are SGHTA and FQGNSA. Trimming removed 5 bases from V and 0 bases from J, with 13 bases in between. The authors' processing: Nucleated cell number was recorded as an estimate derived from reference gene primer amplification. Generated by immunoSEQ multiplex PCR, the TCRdb table keeps only in-frame clones and is missing some. V and J calls and clone size are as listed in that table; D and trimming were resolved from the DNA. This repertoire shows 15,000 or so clones, approximately 83% found once; its top ten account for around 16%. Sequencing input: peripheral blood. This chain uses TRBV7-2 with TRBJ1-1; the D gene is possibly TRBD1 (5 bases). This sequence originates from a human donor in a cohort sampled during active COVID-19. CDR3: CASSLEGRLNTEAFF. DNA for the CDR3: TGTGCCAGCAGCCTGGAGGGACGGCTGAACACTGAAGCTTTCTTT.